One and the same sample provided the 27 T cell receptor beta chains below, sequenced in a study of technical replicates of blood from a handful of donors (dated by TCRdb to 2015 to 2018). Library construction relied on the immunoSEQ multiplex PCR assay. TCRdb limited this immuneACCESS table to in-frame rearrangements with V and J called. A share of clones is missing; checked studies link under half to unresolved V genes, and the rest is unexplained. This sample is represented by tens of thousands of clones; about 92% of them were singletons. The ten largest make up roughly 0.41% of the sample. Sequencing was carried out using T cells isolated from PBMCs. Every receptor here comes from a human donor in good health.

The CDR3 DNA sequence: TGTGCCAGCAGCGCGACAGTGAACACTGAAGCTTTCTTT. Translated, it gives CASSATVNTEAFF. V and J are TRBV7-6 and TRBJ1-1, with D tentatively TRBD1 (5 bases). V gave up 5 bases and J gave up 0 bases, with 7 bases separating them. Germline V gene data show CDR1 as SGHVS and CDR2 as FNYEAQ. CDR3 length equals 13 residues.

This clone appeared a single time. The rearrangement links TRBV28 to TRBJ1-2; no reliable D call. The CDR3 length is 12 residues. The germline V gene encodes CDR1 MDHEN and CDR2 SYDVKM. V was clipped by 6 bases and J by 3 bases, with 8 bases between them. CDR3 amino acids: CASRTGDYGYTF. CDR3 in DNA: TGTGCCAGCAGGACGGGAGACTATGGCTACACCTTC.

The gene calls are TRBV10-3 and TRBJ2-1; TRBD2 matches 9 bases. In germline, CDR1 is ENHRY, CDR2 SYGVKD. With V trimmed by 0 bases and J by 8 bases, 14 bases remained unmatched. This CDR3 contains 18 residues. CDR3 sequence (DNA): TGTGCCATCAGTGAGTCCGGCGGGAGGGCCTTCTATCAGCATGAGCAGTTCTTC. Its protein product is CAISESGGRAFYQHEQFF.

This chain connects TRBV6-5 to TRBJ2-7; D remains unclear. V shed 2 bases and J shed 2 bases, with 4 bases lying between them. Germline V gene lookup returns CDR1 MNHEY and CDR2 SVGAGI. The CDR3 spans 12 residues. The CDR3 here is CASSYPTYEQYF. In nucleotides, the CDR3 is TGTGCCAGCAGTTACCCTACCTACGAGCAGTACTTC.

The chain carries TRBV5-1 and TRBJ2-2; D may be TRBD1 (5 bases). Germline lookup yields CDR1 SGHRS and CDR2 YFSETQ. The V end lost 4 bases, the J end lost 1 base, and 8 bases lay between the germline ends. This CDR3 is built from 14 residues. CDR3 sequence: CASSIGQNTGELFF. As DNA, the CDR3 is TGCGCCAGCAGCATAGGACAGAACACCGGGGAGCTGTTTTTT. Full variable domain (remainder filled in from reference TRBV5-1 and TRBJ2-2): KAGVTQTPRYLIKTRGQQVTLSCSPISGHRSVSWYQQTPGQGLQFLFEYFSETQRNKGNFPGRFSGRQFSNSRSEMNVSTLELGDSALYLCASSIGQNTGELFFGEGSRLTVL.

The rearrangement links TRBV19 to TRBJ1-2; 8 nucleotides align to TRBD1. In germline, CDR1 is LNHDA, CDR2 SQIVND (reference sequence). V was clipped by 7 bases and J by 5 bases; unmatched bases: 6. The CDR3 covers 13 residues. The CDR3 region is CASTGTGPYGYTF. In DNA form, the CDR3 reads TGTGCCAGTACCGGGACAGGTCCTTATGGCTACACCTTC.

The J gene is TRBJ1-2, the V gene TRBV7-2; no clear D gene. V lost 4 bases and J lost 4, with 7 bases in between. Germline V gene lookup returns CDR1 SGHTA and CDR2 FQGNSA. This CDR3 has 12 residues. The CDR3 spells CASSSEGYGYTF. DNA of the CDR3: TGTGCCAGCAGCTCCGAGGGCTATGGCTACACCTTC. The full variable domain, with the rest looked up from reference TRBV7-2 and TRBJ1-2, is GAGVSQSPSNKVTEKGKDVELRCDPISGHTALYWYRQSLGQGLEFLIYFQGNSAPDKSGLPSDRFSAERTGGSVSTLTIQRTQQEDSAVYLCASSSEGYGYTFGSGTRLTVV.

The chain is built from TRBV5-1 and TRBJ2-5, with 9 bases matching TRBD1. This CDR3 has 15 residues. V was pared by 3 bases and J by 4 bases, with 7 bases of the junction left unmatched. Germline-derived CDR1 and CDR2 are SGHRS and YFSETQ. DNA for the CDR3: TGCGCCAGCAGCTCGAATACAGGGGGCCTAGAGACCCAGTACTTC. Residues: CASSSNTGGLETQYF.

The rearrangement links TRBV11-2 to TRBJ1-1; D might be TRBD1 (5 bases). Per germline, CDR1 SGHAT and CDR2 FQNNGV. The CDR3 runs to 13 residues. V was clipped by 4 bases and J by 6 bases, with 12 bases between them. The CDR3 coding sequence is TGTGCCAGCAGCTCAGAGGAGGGGTCTGAAGCTTTCTTT. Translation gives CASSSEEGSEAFF.

The J gene is TRBJ1-1, the V gene TRBV14, with D tentatively TRBD1 (5 bases). From germline, CDR1 is SGHDN and CDR2 FVKESK. V was cut by 3 bases and J by 5 bases, with 10 bases left in between. The CDR3 has 13 residues. CDR3 residues: CASSQAGGTEAFF. The CDR3 DNA reads TGTGCCAGCAGCCAGGCCGGGGGGACTGAAGCTTTCTTT.

This CDR3 is CASRLAGAYEQYF. CDR3 sequence (DNA): TGTGCCAGCAGACTAGCCGGCGCCTACGAGCAGTACTTC. This chain links TRBV7-9 with TRBJ2-7; a weak D match, TRBD2 (6 bases). V lost 6 bases and J lost 2, with 11 bases in between. This CDR3 has 13 residues. Germline CDR1 is SEHNR and CDR2 is FQNEAQ (reference sequence). Variable domain in full (rest from reference TRBV7-9 and TRBJ2-7): DTGVSQNPRHKITKRGQNVTFRCDPISEHNRLYWYRQTLGQGPEFLTYFQNEAQLEKSRLLSDRFSAERPKGSFSTLEIQRTEQGDSAMYLCASRLAGAYEQYFGPGTRLTVT.

The V and J genes are TRBV2 and TRBJ1-4; 7 nucleotides align to TRBD1. The V gene end was trimmed by 8 bases and the J gene end by 7 bases; junction bases not matched to a gene: 7. This CDR3 is 13 amino acids long. Germline V gene data show CDR1 as SNHLY and CDR2 as FYNNEI. CDR3 DNA sequence: TGTGCCAGCCTAGACAGGGTTAGTGAAAAACTGTTTTTT. As protein: CASLDRVSEKLFF.

This chain links TRBV27 with TRBJ2-7; D possibly corresponds to TRBD2 (5 bases). Germline assignment: CDR1 MNHEY and CDR2 SMNVEV (reference sequence). The CDR3 runs 13 residues. V was trimmed by 6 bases and J by 3 bases, leaving 12 bases between them. The CDR3 region is CASSPGRVYEQYF. The DNA of the CDR3 is TGTGCCAGCAGCCCCGGGCGGGTCTACGAGCAGTACTTC.

This clone is a singleton in its sample. V is TRBV30 and J is TRBJ2-7; TRBD2 agrees at 7 bases. The germline V gene encodes CDR1 GTSNPN and CDR2 SVGIG (reference sequence). This CDR3 is 14 amino acids long. With V trimmed by 8 bases and J by 0 bases, 10 bases remained unmatched. CDR3 sequence reads: CAQEAGTISYEQYF. CDR3 bases: TGTGCCCAGGAGGCCGGGACTATCTCCTACGAGCAGTACTTC. The full variable domain, with the rest looked up from reference TRBV30 and TRBJ2-7, is SQTIHQWPATLVQPVGSPLSLECTVEGTSNPNLYWYRQAAGRGLQLLFYSVGIGQISSEVPQNLSASRPQDRQFILSSKKLLLSDSGFYLCAQEAGTISYEQYFGPGTRLTVT.

The genes are TRBV7-9 and TRBJ2-7; TRBD1 agrees at 9 bases. Looked up from germline, CDR1 is SEHNR and CDR2 is FQNEAQ (reference sequence). V was pared by 2 bases and J by 1 base, with 6 bases of the junction left unmatched. CDR3 size: 16 residues. This CDR3 reads CASSLSPGTGSYEQYF. CDR3 nucleotides: TGTGCCAGCAGCTTATCCCCCGGGACAGGGTCCTACGAGCAGTACTTC.

This chain connects TRBV5-6 to TRBJ2-7; D unresolved. The V and J ends lost 2 bases and 0 bases respectively, with 6 bases between them. Germline CDR1 is SGHDT and CDR2 is YYEEEE. This CDR3 is 13 amino acids long. This CDR3 is CASSFTNSYEQYF. The DNA for the CDR3 is TGTGCCAGCAGCTTTACAAACTCCTACGAGCAGTACTTC.

The chain employs TRBV11-1 and TRBJ1-1, with D hard to call. This CDR3 contains 14 residues. Germline V gene lookup returns CDR1 SGHAT and CDR2 FQDESV (reference sequence). Trimming left V 2 bases short and J 1 base short, with 8 bases between. DNA of the CDR3: TGTGCCAGCAGCTTAACGGAGGGGAACACTGAAGCTTTCTTT. It translates to CASSLTEGNTEAFF.

V gene TRBV7-2 combines with J gene TRBJ2-1, with 10 bases matching TRBD2. The germline gives CDR1 SGHTA, CDR2 FQGNSA. The CDR3 is 18 residues long. With 1 base clipped from V and 7 bases from J, the junction kept 13 bases outside the gene matches. CDR3 amino acids: CASSLVMLAGVLDNEQFF. CDR3 sequence (DNA): TGTGCCAGCAGCTTAGTAATGCTAGCGGGAGTGTTAGATAATGAGCAGTTCTTC.

The genes are TRBV6-6 and TRBJ2-7; D is unresolved. CDR3 length: 16 residues. Looked up from germline, CDR1 is MNHNY and CDR2 is SVGAGI (reference sequence). Trimming removed 3 bases from V and 0 bases from J, with 15 bases in between. The CDR3 sequence is CASSYRFQARSYEQYF. In DNA form, the CDR3 reads TGTGCCAGCAGTTATCGGTTCCAGGCCCGCTCCTACGAGCAGTACTTC.

The genes are TRBV30 and TRBJ2-7, with TRBD1 as a possible D gene (6 bases). The V gene's germline CDR1 is GTSNPN and CDR2 SVGIG (reference sequence). With 5 bases removed from V and 4 bases from J, the gap between germline ends came to 15 bases. This CDR3 is built from 13 residues. CDR3 region: CAWAQQQGYEQYF. CDR3 nucleotides: TGTGCCTGGGCCCAACAACAGGGTTACGAGCAGTACTTC.

The J gene is TRBJ2-5, the V gene TRBV5-4; D perhaps matches TRBD2 (5 bases). This CDR3 spans 13 amino acids. V gave up 2 bases and J gave up 3 bases, with 8 bases separating them. CDR1 is SGHNT and CDR2 is YYREEE in the germline V gene (reference sequence). The CDR3 nucleotides read TGTGCCAGCAGCTTTCCACTAGAAGAGACCCAGTACTTC. Protein: CASSFPLEETQYF.

V and J are TRBV6-1 and TRBJ2-1; 14 bases fit TRBD2. The germline V gene has CDR1 MNHNS and CDR2 SASEGT. This CDR3 spans 16 amino acids. J gave up 5 bases and V 4 bases, and 4 bases lay outside the gene matches. The CDR3 loop is CASSGGTSGGNNEQFF. In DNA form, the CDR3 reads TGTGCCAGCAGTGGCGGGACTAGCGGGGGTAACAATGAGCAGTTCTTC.

The chain carries TRBV10-3 and TRBJ2-1; 15 bases align to TRBD2. The germline V gene has CDR1 ENHRY and CDR2 SYGVKD. Trimming removed 6 bases from V and 9 bases from J; junction bases left unmatched: 3. The CDR3 contains 14 residues. In DNA, the CDR3 is TGTGCCATCAGGGGACTAGCGGGAGGAGGTGAGCAGTTCTTC. This encodes CAIRGLAGGGEQFF.

The chain employs TRBV30 and TRBJ2-1; TRBD2 matches at 7 bases. V was pared by 0 bases and J by 10 bases, with 12 bases of the junction left unmatched. The CDR3 is 15 residues long. Germline CDR1 GTSNPN, CDR2 SVGIG (reference sequence). CDR3 residues: CAWSVGLGPVWEQFF. CDR3 bases: TGTGCCTGGAGTGTAGGACTAGGGCCCGTTTGGGAGCAGTTCTTC.

V is TRBV5-1 and J is TRBJ2-3, with a possible D match to TRBD2 (6 bases). The CDR3 runs 16 residues. Looked up from germline, CDR1 is SGHRS and CDR2 is YFSETQ. Trimming left V 2 bases short and J 3 bases short, with 16 bases between. CDR3 loop: CASSLGGSRSTDTQYF. CDR3 in DNA: TGCGCCAGCAGCTTAGGAGGGTCTAGATCGACAGATACGCAGTATTTT.

This clone was recorded once. The chain uses TRBV5-4 and TRBJ2-1, with 10 bases that match TRBD2. The length of the CDR3 is 15 residues. Per the germline V gene, CDR1 is SGHNT and CDR2 is YYREEE (reference sequence). The trim removed 3 bases at V and 5 bases at J, leaving 5 bases unmatched. Here the CDR3 reads CASSSWTSGNNEQFF. The CDR3 DNA follows: TGTGCCAGCAGCTCCTGGACTAGCGGTAACAATGAGCAGTTCTTC.

The V and J genes are TRBV5-6 and TRBJ2-5; 7 bases fit TRBD1. The CDR3 has 15 residues. V shed 4 bases, J shed 1 base, and the junction held 7 bases outside the gene matches. Germline loops: CDR1 SGHDT, CDR2 YYEEEE. CDR3 residues: CASSARRGPQETQYF. The DNA of the CDR3 is TGTGCCAGCAGCGCTCGAAGGGGGCCCCAAGAGACCCAGTACTTC.